This T cell receptor beta chain emerged from a study of T-cell memory formation after mild COVID-19 (dated by TCRdb to about 2021). Background on the whole study: TCR sequence clusters from the two donors were found to be largely donor specific. T-cell clones expanding and contracting after mild COVID-19 in a couple of donors were tracked by longitudinal TCRalpha and TCRbeta repertoire sequencing. The cohort comprised two young, previously healthy adult volunteers, one female and one male. Overall study results and their limits: The detection of some responding clones in pre-infection memory suggests that pre-existing cross-reactive memory T cells joined the SARS-CoV-2 response. SARS-CoV-2 specificity was not confirmed for the second-wave clones peaking on day 37. The study included only a couple of mild cases, and larger cohorts that include severe cases with pre-infection samples were judged to be necessary. Contracting CD4+ clones appeared mostly in the CM and EM memory subsets, whereas CD8+ clones were enriched in EMRA. From day 15 to 85, contracting clones showed balanced CD4/CD8 phenotypes, whereas a second wave of clones that expanded from day 15 to 37 leaned towards CD4+.

The instrument given in TCRdb is Illumina NovaSeq 6000. TCRalpha and TCRbeta cDNA libraries were constructed by 5'RACE with constant-segment primers, with sample barcodes and unique molecular identifiers being introduced. Trizol reagent was used to extract RNA from every sample. The libraries were amplified in two PCR steps, and the second step added a second sample barcode and Illumina TruSeq adapters. Sequencing of libraries was performed on an Illumina NovaSeq with 2 x 150 bp paired-end reads. The original pipeline was this. The reads were demultiplexed and collapsed into UMI-guided consensus sequences using migec v1.2.7. Using mixcr v2.1.11, UMI consensuses were aligned to TRA and TRB V and J templates and then assembled into clonotypes. Expanded or contracted clonotypes were those called significant by both edgeR and NoisET, with noise models trained on biological replicates. For edgeR calls, a false discovery rate-adjusted p below 0.01 and a log2 fold-change threshold of 1 were applied. As an exploratory analysis of dynamics, max-normalized trajectories of the 1000 most abundant clonotypes were examined with PCA combined with hierarchical clustering. The CD4 or CD8 phenotype of responding clones was assigned using the separately sequenced CD4+ and CD8+ repertoires. TCRdb redid the processing of the public reads, applying fastp at Q25 and MiXCR, and retained in-frame beta chains. One record per CDR3 amino acid sequence lists the most common genes and DNA. The V and J calls reflect TCRdb's pipeline rather than the authors' work. The table for this sample lists more than 150,000 distinct CDR3 sequences; about a fifth of them were counted only once. 23% of the sample belongs to the ten largest clones.

V drops 1 base and J drops 6 bases, leaving 13 bases in between. The germline V gene (reference sequence) provides CDR1 SEHNR and CDR2 FQNEAQ. Its CDR3 holds 15 amino acids, cysteine through phenylalanine. CDR3 DNA is the only sequence kept; it has 45 bases, read in frame from the first base. Ficoll-Paque density gradient centrifugation was the method used to isolate PBMCs. Concerning this clonotype itself: Its target antigen remains unknown. The input lacks base qualities; no much larger clone sits a single base away.

The rearrangement joined TRBV7-9 to TRBJ2-1; TRBD2 might be the D gene, on 6 matching bases. The TCR comes from an adult woman who had mild COVID-19 (a few samples of this study predate the infection). The sample titles of this study are shuffled in the database, so cell type and time point are left out; the donor was told from shared clones. The material sequenced was PBMCs or a T cell subset sorted from them (not recorded which). The nucleotide sequence is given as TGTGCCAGCAGCTTAGTTACTAGCCTCGGCAATGAGCAGTTCTTC. This codes for CASSLVTSLGNEQFF.